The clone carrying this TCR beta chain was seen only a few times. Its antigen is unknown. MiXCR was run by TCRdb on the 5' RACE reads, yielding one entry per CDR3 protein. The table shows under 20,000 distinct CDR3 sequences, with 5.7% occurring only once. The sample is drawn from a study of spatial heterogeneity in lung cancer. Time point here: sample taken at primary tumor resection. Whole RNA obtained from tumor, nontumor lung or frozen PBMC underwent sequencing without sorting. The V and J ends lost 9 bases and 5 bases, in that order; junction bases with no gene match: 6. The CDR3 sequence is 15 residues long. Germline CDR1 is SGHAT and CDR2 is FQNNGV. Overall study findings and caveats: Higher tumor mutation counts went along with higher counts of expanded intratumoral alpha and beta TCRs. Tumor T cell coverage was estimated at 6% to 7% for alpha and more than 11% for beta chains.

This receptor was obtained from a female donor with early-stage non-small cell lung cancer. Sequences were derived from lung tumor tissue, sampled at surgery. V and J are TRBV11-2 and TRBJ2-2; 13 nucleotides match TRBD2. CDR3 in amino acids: CASRTSGSRTGELFF. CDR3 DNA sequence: TGTGCCAGTCGGACTAGCGGGAGTAGGACCGGGGAGCTGTTTTTT.